This T cell receptor (beta chain) appears in the sequencing data of a study of T cell changes during pregnancy in multiple sclerosis. The protocol was immunoSEQ multiplex PCR, while the TCRdb copy is restricted to in-frame clones and leaves out a portion. The repertoire includes approximately 51,000 clones, 94% of them detected once, and just under 0.6% sits in the top ten. Germline loops: CDR1 ENHRY, CDR2 SYGVKD. V gave up 5 bases and J gave up 7 bases; unmatched junction bases: 10. CDR3 length: 14 amino acids. This rearrangement joins TRBV10-3 to TRBJ2-7, with 8 positions matching TRBD2. Sequencing used CD4+ T cells from peripheral blood mononuclear cells, obtained in the second trimester of pregnancy. The receptor comes from a female donor with multiple sclerosis, enrolled in a pregnancy study. The DNA for the CDR3 is TGTGCCATCAGTTCCGGGACTAGTCGGGTTGAGCAGTACTTC. Protein product: CAISSGTSRVEQYF.